A single sample is the source of the 13 T cell receptor beta chains below, sequenced in a study of control samples from healthy donors and cancer patients. Generated by immunoSEQ multiplex PCR, the TCRdb table keeps only in-frame clones and is missing some. The sample records 150,000 to 200,000 clones, roughly 91% being singletons. The sequenced material came from blood. The receptors stem from a woman aged 25 to 39 in good health.

The chain links TRBV5-1 to TRBJ2-1; 9 nucleotides match TRBD2. The ends lost 0 bases at V and 6 bases at J; junction bases unmatched: 4. CDR1 is SGHRS, CDR2 YFSETQ, per germline. This CDR3 is built from 15 residues. The CDR3 bases are TGCGCCAGCAGCTTGGAGTGGCGGGAGGGCAATGAGCAGTTCTTC. Protein: CASSLEWREGNEQFF.

The rearrangement joins TRBV19 to TRBJ1-2; D is undetermined. CDR3 length: 14 amino acids. Trimming took 0 bases from V and 4 from J, leaving 9 bases between them. Per the germline V gene, CDR1 is LNHDA and CDR2 is SQIVND (reference sequence). CDR3 in DNA: TGTGCCAGTAGTATAGATCTAGAGACCTATGGCTACACCTTC. Translation: CASSIDLETYGYTF.

As to this clone: This sample also contains other DNA sequences that code for the same CDR3. The rearrangement links TRBV5-1 to TRBJ1-2, with 8 bases lining up with TRBD1. CDR3 length equals 13 residues. In germline, CDR1 is SGHRS, CDR2 YFSETQ. V was clipped by 3 bases and J by 4 bases; unmatched bases: 2. CDR3 DNA: TGCGCCAGCAGCTCGACAGGGGCCTATGGCTACACCTTC. Its protein product is CASSSTGAYGYTF.

V gene TRBV3-1 (or the pseudogene TRBV3-2) combines with J gene TRBJ1-4, with 7 bases that match TRBD1. Germline V CDR1 and CDR2: LGHDT, YNNKEL (reference sequence). This CDR3 comprises 15 residues. The V segment lost 1 base and the J segment 6 bases; nucleotides outside the gene matches: 5. Here the CDR3 reads CASSQGAGGYEKLFF. In DNA form, the CDR3 reads TGTGCCAGCAGCCAAGGGGCAGGGGGGTATGAAAAACTGTTTTTT.

V is TRBV12-3 or TRBV12-4 and J is TRBJ1-2, with D possibly being TRBD1 (5 bases). With 5 bases removed from V and 4 bases from J, the gap between germline ends came to 8 bases. The CDR3 is 12 amino acids. The CDR3 loop reads CASSRQIYGYTF. CDR3 nucleotide sequence: TGTGCCAGCAGTCGACAGATCTATGGCTACACCTTC.

A remark on this clone: Other DNA sequences in the same sample also yield this CDR3. The rearrangement uses TRBV18 and TRBJ2-7; 8 nucleotides line up with TRBD1. Looked up from germline, CDR1 is KGHSH and CDR2 is LQKENI. V trimming: 6 bases; J trimming: 2 bases; junction bases outside the gene matches: 6. The CDR3 loop spans 14 amino acids. The DNA of the CDR3 is TGTGCCAGCTCCCCCGGGACAGGAGCCTACGAGCAGTACTTC. This encodes CASSPGTGAYEQYF.

This clone occurred once. The genes are TRBV7-9 and TRBJ1-4, with TRBD1 matching over 8 bases. The CDR3 sequence is 14 residues long. V shed 1 base and J 10 bases; nucleotides not matched to a gene: 5. Looked up from germline, CDR1 is SEHNR and CDR2 is FQNEAQ (reference sequence). The CDR3 nucleotides are TGTGCCAGCAGCTTAGGGACAGGGTGGGGAAAACTGTTTTTT. Translating gives CASSLGTGWGKLFF. The full variable domain, in which reference TRBV7-9 and TRBJ1-4 provide the parts outside the CDR3, is DTGVSQNPRHKITKRGQNVTFRCDPISEHNRLYWYRQTLGQGPEFLTYFQNEAQLEKSRLLSDRFSAERPKGSFSTLEIQRTEQGDSAMYLCASSLGTGWGKLFFGSGTQLSVL.

This clone was counted a few times. The CDR3, as DNA: TGTGCCAGCAGTACCGGGACAGGCCGCAATGAGCAGTTCTTC. Translated: CASSTGTGRNEQFF. V gene TRBV6-5 combines with J gene TRBJ2-1, with 8 positions matching TRBD1. The CDR3 extends over 14 amino acids. Germline V lookup: CDR1 MNHEY, CDR2 SVGAGI. The V gene end was trimmed by 5 bases and the J gene end by 6 bases; junction bases not matched to a gene: 6.

V and J are TRBV11-1 and TRBJ2-7, with 7 bases matching TRBD1. The length of the CDR3 is 14 residues. Per the germline V gene, CDR1 is SGHAT and CDR2 is FQDESV (reference sequence). Unmatched junction bases numbered 3, after V lost 1 base and J lost 3 bases. CDR3 nucleotides: TGTGCCAGCAGCTTAGGAGCAGGGGGCTACGAGCAGTACTTC. This sequence encodes CASSLGAGGYEQYF. Together with reference TRBV11-1 and TRBJ2-7, the CDR3 gives the full variable domain: EAEVAQSPRYKITEKSQAVAFWCDPISGHATLYWYRQILGQGPELLVQFQDESVVDDSQLPKDRFSAERLKGVDSTLKIQPAELGDSAMYLCASSLGAGGYEQYFGPGTRLTVT.

This clone was found once. The chain recombines TRBV30 with TRBJ1-1; tentative D call: TRBD1 (5 bases). This CDR3 is built from 13 residues. The germline V gene encodes CDR1 GTSNPN and CDR2 SVGIG (reference sequence). Trimming removed 1 base at V and 3 bases at J, with 9 bases between. CDR3 DNA: TGTGCCTGGAGTGGGGGCGTAGACACTGAAGCTTTCTTT. Translation: CAWSGGVDTEAFF. The full variable domain, in which reference TRBV30 and TRBJ1-1 provide the parts outside the CDR3, is SQTIHQWPATLVQPVGSPLSLECTVEGTSNPNLYWYRQAAGRGLQLLFYSVGIGQISSEVPQNLSASRPQDRQFILSSKKLLLSDSGFYLCAWSGGVDTEAFFGQGTRLTVV.

The rearrangement uses TRBV7-2 and TRBJ2-1, with 8 bases aligning to TRBD2. This CDR3 has 14 residues. Germline V gene data show CDR1 as SGHTA and CDR2 as FQGNSA. Germline trimming cut 3 bases from V and 6 bases from J; bases unmatched to any gene: 4. The CDR3 spells CASSFETSANEQFF. CDR3 in DNA: TGTGCCAGCAGCTTCGAGACTAGCGCCAATGAGCAGTTCTTC.

V usage is TRBV18 and J usage is TRBJ1-4; 10 bases align to TRBD1. This CDR3 comprises 16 residues. Germline CDR1 reads KGHSH; CDR2 reads LQKENI. J lost 5 bases, V lost 4 bases, and 7 bases had no gene match. CDR3 residues: CASSQTGTGVNEKLFF. In nucleotides, the CDR3 is TGTGCCAGCTCACAAACCGGGACAGGGGTCAATGAAAAACTGTTTTTT.

The CDR3 protein is CASSWGAGMNTEAFF. The CDR3 DNA reads as TGTGCCAGCAGCTGGGGGGCAGGCATGAACACTGAAGCTTTCTTT. The chain carries TRBV5-8 and TRBJ1-1; D is perhaps TRBD1 (6 bases). V lost 3 bases and J 0 bases, leaving 12 bases between the germline ends. CDR1 SGHTS and CDR2 YDEGEE come from the germline V gene. This CDR3 comprises 15 residues.